This T cell receptor (beta chain) was captured in a study of T-cell memory formation after mild COVID-19. Findings and caveats of the study: CD8+ contracting clones occupied EMRA, while CD4+ ones occupied mainly CM and EM. Pre-infection memory contained some responding clones, which suggested that cross-reactive memory had joined.

In regard to this clonotype: What it recognizes is unknown.

The junction had 8 bases not matched to a gene; V was cut back by 4 bases and J by 4 bases. Germline values: CDR1 LGHDT, CDR2 YNNKEL (reference sequence). This CDR3 is 15 amino acids long. MiXCR, run by TCRdb on the 5' RACE reads, gives a single entry per CDR3 protein. This sample has 400,000 or so distinct CDR3 sequences, with about 19% found just once. The rearrangement uses TRBV3-1 and TRBJ2-7, with 9 bases aligning to TRBD1. Input material: PBMCs or a T cell subset sorted from them (not recorded which). This TCR derives from an adult woman who had mild COVID-19 (a few samples of this study predate the infection). Cell type and time point are not known. For the CDR3, the DNA is TGTGCCAGCAGCCCCGGGACAGGGCAGTGGTACGAGCAGTACTTC. It is translated as CASSPGTGQWYEQYF.